This TCR beta chain was sequenced in a study of OX40 agonist ivuxolimab in advanced cancers. Study-wide results and limits: Clonal expansion in partial responders at 0.1-3.0 mg/kg ranked among the lowest. Averaging showed that CD8+ T cells had more expanded clones than CD4+ did.

The CDR3 sequence is 13 residues long. Looked up from germline, CDR1 is SGHVS and CDR2 is FQNEAQ. Trimming shortened V by 5 bases and J by 2 bases, and 8 bases separated the two germline ends. Autoimmune disease history or systemic immunosuppression led to patient exclusion. Blood got drawn at baseline, again on cycle 4 day 1, and then on cycle 7 day 1. The protocol was immunoSEQ multiplex PCR, while the TCRdb copy is restricted to in-frame clones and leaves out a portion. Of fewer than 70,000 clones in the sample, about 79% were seen once. Notes on this clone: Its matching antigen is unknown.

The V and J genes are TRBV7-8 and TRBJ2-3, with D uncertain. The receptor was isolated from an adult with an advanced solid tumor such as melanoma, head and neck, liver or kidney cancer. The sequenced sample was CD4+ or CD8+ T cells sorted from blood, obtained in a trial of the OX40 agonist ivuxolimab. The CDR3 coding sequence is TGTGCCAGCAGCGGTCACCTCACAGATACGCAGTATTTT. Its translation: CASSGHLTDTQYF.